This T cell receptor (beta chain) was documented in a study of CD8 T cells in Susac syndrome. Sequencing of TCR beta, carried out with a high-throughput approach, was applied to CD8+ and CD4+ T cells from the blood. The CDR3 length is 14 residues. Trimming cost V 4 bases and J 7 bases; bases outside gene matches: 6. CDR1 and CDR2 (germline): LGHNA, YNFKEQ. The authors reverse transcribed roughly 0.5 to 1 ug RNA with random hexamers. Amplification of TCR beta CDR3 spanned 54 Vbeta and 13 Jbeta via immunoSEQ multiplex PCR. One entry per CDR3 protein, called by TCRdb with MiXCR from the immunoSEQ multiplex PCR reads. Among about 240,000 distinct CDR3 sequences listed, less than 96% were seen once. In this sample, this clonotype turned up once.

This clonotype was sampled from a human donor with Susac syndrome. What was sequenced was CD4+ T cells from PBMCs. The chain links TRBV4-2 to TRBJ1-5, with 8 bases matching TRBD1. The CDR3 here is CASSLQGAGQPQHF. DNA of the CDR3: TGTGCCAGCAGCCTTCAGGGGGCAGGCCAGCCCCAGCATTTT.